These T cell receptor beta chains were read from a single sample in a study of cytomegalovirus exposure and HLA in healthy donors. Assay: immunoSEQ multiplex PCR; the TCRdb copy retains only in-frame clones and omits some. The sample yields about 140,000 clones, about four fifths seen once. Sequencing was done on a sample of PBMCs. These receptors all come from a male donor in good health and CMV-seropositive. Both conserved end residues are part of each CDR3. The D gene is left open where the match is weak.

j_call,v_call,d_call,cdr3_length,cdr3_aa
TRBJ2-7,TRBV15,.,18,CATSREPIPGSRSYEQYF
TRBJ1-1,TRBV6-6,.,8,CASREAFF
TRBJ1-5,TRBV7-6,.,17,CASSPTPFRGRNQPQHF
TRBJ1-1,TRBV5-6,.,16,CASSLGGRGSRTEAFF
TRBJ2-1,TRBV6-5,.,14,CASIKLGSHNEQFF
TRBJ1-1,TRBV18,TRBD1,15,CASSTGGPLGTEAFF
TRBJ2-2,TRBV6-5,.,14,CASSYSAIAGELFF
TRBJ1-3,TRBV5-3,.,17,CARRHRVVKLSGNTIYF
TRBJ2-7,TRBV4-3,.,15,CASSQDPGLLYEQYF
TRBJ1-6,TRBV27,.,16,CASSLTGGRYNSPLHF
TRBJ2-7,TRBV5-1,TRBD1,17,CASSLVSGTGLTYEQYF
TRBJ2-1,TRBV30,TRBD2,15,CAWSQKGLADNEQFF
TRBJ2-5,TRBV27,.,14,CASSSRPSGETQYF
TRBJ1-4,TRBV7-2,.,18,CASSSLPPLASTNEKLFF
TRBJ2-3,TRBV6-4,TRBD2,14,CASSPSGRTDTQYF
TRBJ2-1,TRBV7-9,.,13,CASSLGLRNEQFF
TRBJ2-5,TRBV5-4,TRBD2,14,CASSFGLDAETQYF
TRBJ2-2,TRBV6-1,.,14,CASRDQGSAGELFF
TRBJ1-5,TRBV4-1,.,13,CASSQGRDQPQHF
TRBJ2-1,TRBV10-1,TRBD2,15,CASSESTGGYNEQFF
TRBJ1-5,TRBV11-2,.,15,CASSLGPVYNQPQHF
TRBJ2-2,TRBV6-4,TRBD1,16,CASRPRQGAGTGELFF